These 12 T cell receptor beta chains originate from one sample sequenced in a study of regulatory T cells in long-lasting Graves disease. As for time point: newly diagnosed GD, antithyroid drugs for less than 3 months. Extracted RNA from PBMCs served as the source of the TCR library. Through Arm-PCR of CDR3 regions and iRepertoire HTBI primers, TCR beta libraries were built. TCRdb re-derived calls from the multiplex PCR reads in MiXCR, one entry per CDR3 protein. The table lists 450,000 to 600,000 distinct CDR3 sequences, approximately 13% of them singletons. The sample was also reused in another study, on T cells in Graves' hyperthyroidism and ophthalmopathy.

Sequences were derived from peripheral blood mononuclear cells (PBMCs), sampled at new diagnosis, from a patient treated with antithyroid drugs. These receptor sequences come from a man aged 25 to 40 with Graves disease.

This clonotype was seen ten or more times. CDR3 sequence: CASSSPGRDLNEQFF. Here the CDR3 DNA reads TGTGCCAGCAGCAGCCCCGGACGGGACCTCAATGAGCAGTTCTTC. This chain connects TRBV3-1 to TRBJ2-1, with D perhaps matching TRBD1 or TRBD2 (5 bases each). Trimming stripped 5 bases from V and 6 bases from J, with 17 bases between. Germline V gene sequence: CDR1 LGHDT, CDR2 YNNKEL (reference sequence). The CDR3 is made up of 15 amino acids.

The rearrangement joins TRBV12-5 to TRBJ1-5, with D perhaps TRBD1 (5 bases). Trimming left V 9 bases short and J 2 bases short, with 14 bases between. The CDR3 loop spans 14 amino acids. Per the germline V gene, CDR1 is LGHNT and CDR2 is FRNRAP. In nucleotides, the CDR3 is TGTGCTAGCCAACGGGTGGGGGGCAATCAGCCCCAGCATTTT. Its translation is CASQRVGGNQPQHF. Based on the CDR3 plus reference TRBV12-5 and TRBJ1-5, the full variable domain is DARVTQTPRHKVTEMGQEVTMRCQPILGHNTVFWYRQTMMQGLELLAYFRNRAPLDDSGMPKDRFSAEMPDATLATLKIQPSEPRDSAVYFCASQRVGGNQPQHFGDGTRLSIL.

The chain carries TRBV9 and TRBJ2-1; TRBD2 aligns across 12 bases. CDR3 size: 15 residues. The germline gives CDR1 SGDLS, CDR2 YYNGEE. V lost 1 base to trimming and J lost 8 bases; unmatched junction nucleotides: 4. The CDR3 coding sequence is TGTGCCAGCAGCGTATCTAGCGGGAGGGTGGATGAGCAGTTCTTC. This sequence encodes CASSVSSGRVDEQFF.

This clonotype was recorded at least ten times. V and J are TRBV12-3 or TRBV12-4 and TRBJ2-7, with 8 nucleotides matching TRBD2. V was clipped by 1 base and J by 3 bases; unmatched bases: 8. The CDR3 runs to 16 residues. The CDR3 region is CASSLVVAGKIYEQYF. The CDR3 bases are TGTGCCAGCAGTTTAGTAGTAGCGGGGAAGATCTACGAGCAGTACTTC.

The chain employs TRBV30 and TRBJ1-6; D not resolved. V was shortened by 1 base and J by 5 bases, with 9 bases between the two germline ends. This CDR3 comprises 14 residues. Germline V gene data show CDR1 as GTSNPN and CDR2 as SVGIG (reference sequence). In DNA, the CDR3 is TGTGCCTGGAGTGGAGGGAGGGATAATTCACCCCTCCACTTT. Its protein is CAWSGGRDNSPLHF. Together with reference TRBV30 and TRBJ1-6, the CDR3 gives the full variable domain: SQTIHQWPATLVQPVGSPLSLECTVEGTSNPNLYWYRQAAGRGLQLLFYSVGIGQISSEVPQNLSASRPQDRQFILSSKKLLLSDSGFYLCAWSGGRDNSPLHFGNGTRLTVT.

This clonotype was detected many times. The gene calls are TRBV7-8 and TRBJ1-3; a weak D match, TRBD1 (5 bases). The germline V gene has CDR1 SGHVS and CDR2 FQNEAQ. The V and J ends lost 2 bases and 3 bases respectively, with 14 bases between them. This CDR3 has 16 residues. DNA for the CDR3: TGTGCCAGCAGCTTACGGCGGGCAGGGTTTGGAAACACCATATATTTT. It encodes CASSLRRAGFGNTIYF.

This clonotype was counted at least ten times. The chain employs TRBV5-6 and TRBJ2-1, with D possibly being TRBD2 (5 bases). The CDR3 length is 12 residues. V lost 7 bases and J lost 8, with 13 bases in between. Germline values: CDR1 SGHDT, CDR2 YYEEEE. The CDR3 nucleotides read TGTGCCAGCGGGAGTGGGGTCGATGAGCAGTTCTTC. Its protein product is CASGSGVDEQFF.

This clonotype was detected ten times or more. The chain has TRBV5-1 and TRBJ1-1; D gene uncertain. The CDR3 totals 14 residues. Germline V gives CDR1 SGHRS, CDR2 YFSETQ. The V and J ends lost 4 bases and 4 bases respectively, with 14 bases between them. CDR3 bases: TGCGCCAGCAGCCCGGGAGCGGAGGGCACTGAAGCTTTCTTT. Protein product: CASSPGAEGTEAFF.

This clonotype was seen repeatedly, ten times or more. The V call is TRBV2, the J call TRBJ2-3; D not certain. Germline V gene sequence: CDR1 SNHLY, CDR2 FYNNEI. CDR3 length: 10 residues. The ends were cut back, 3 bases at V and 7 bases at J, with 2 bases in the middle. CDR3 sequence (DNA): TGTGCCAGCAGTGAGAATACGCAGTATTTT. This gives the protein CASSENTQYF.

The chain links TRBV20-1 to TRBJ2-3; 11 bases fit TRBD2. In germline, CDR1 is DFQATT, CDR2 SNEGSKA (reference sequence). V lost 5 bases and J lost 0; bases outside the gene matches: 4. The CDR3 runs 15 residues. CDR3: CSAPRTSGSTDTQYF. CDR3 bases: TGCAGTGCTCCCAGGACTAGCGGGAGCACAGATACGCAGTATTTT.

At least ten counts were recorded for this clonotype. V and J are TRBV30 and TRBJ1-2; unclear D gene. The CDR3 length is 9 residues. The germline V gene encodes CDR1 GTSNPN and CDR2 SVGIG (reference sequence). V shed 5 bases and J shed 3 bases, with 1 base lying between them. CDR3 nucleotide sequence: TGTGCCTGGCACTATGGCTACACCTTC. This translates into CAWHYGYTF.

This clonotype was recorded many times. V usage is TRBV5-1 and J usage is TRBJ1-1; tentative D call: TRBD1 (6 bases). The CDR3 is 14 residues long. V shed 1 base and J shed 5 bases, with 12 bases lying between them. Germline V gene lookup returns CDR1 SGHRS and CDR2 YFSETQ. This chain's CDR3 is CASSLTGRRTEAFF. The CDR3 DNA is TGCGCCAGCAGCTTGACAGGGAGGCGGACTGAAGCTTTCTTT.